This T cell receptor beta chain was identified during a study of control samples from healthy donors and cancer patients (dated by TCRdb to the early 2020s). The CDR1 and CDR2 encoded by the germline V gene (reference sequence) are LNHNV and YYDKDF. For this chain, trimming is 0 bases at the V end and 7 bases at the J end, and the number of junction bases without a gene match is 6. From the cysteine through the phenylalanine, the CDR3 covers 16 amino acids. Kept here is only the CDR3 DNA, which spans 48 bases and is read in frame from base 1. Library generation was performed with the immunoSEQ multiplex PCR assay. In TCRdb, the immuneACCESS table is reduced to in-frame sequences with V and J assigned. These tables do not hold every clone; where another copy was compared, an unresolved V gene accounts for under half, and the others remain unexplained. For this sample there are about 140,000 clones; around nine tenths appear just once. Approximately 9% of the sample rests with the top ten.

As for this clone: Its binding antigen is unknown. No per-base quality is available; no much larger clone lies one base away.

The receptor's source is a young woman in good health. The specimen was blood. The sequence is built from TRBV15 and TRBJ1-6; TRBD1 lines up with 7 middle nucleotides. The DNA sequence is TGTGCCACCAGCAGAGAACGGGGGACAGACAATTCACCCCTCCACTTT. Translation gives CATSRERGTDNSPLHF.